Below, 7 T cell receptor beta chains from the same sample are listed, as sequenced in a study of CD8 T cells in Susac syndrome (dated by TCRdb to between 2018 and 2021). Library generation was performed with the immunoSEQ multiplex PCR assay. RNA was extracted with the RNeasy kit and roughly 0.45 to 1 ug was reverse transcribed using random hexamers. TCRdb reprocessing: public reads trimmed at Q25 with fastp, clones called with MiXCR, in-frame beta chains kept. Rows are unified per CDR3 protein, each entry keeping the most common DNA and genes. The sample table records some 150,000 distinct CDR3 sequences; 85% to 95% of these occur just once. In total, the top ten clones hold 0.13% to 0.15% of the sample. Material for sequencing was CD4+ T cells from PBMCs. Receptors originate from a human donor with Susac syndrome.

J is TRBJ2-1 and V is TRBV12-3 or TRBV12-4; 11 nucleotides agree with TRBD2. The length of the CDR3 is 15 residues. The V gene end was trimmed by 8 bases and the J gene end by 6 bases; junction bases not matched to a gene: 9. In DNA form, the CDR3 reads TGTGCCAGCGGCCCCTGGCTAGCGGGGGGCAATGAGCAGTTCTTC. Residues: CASGPWLAGGNEQFF.

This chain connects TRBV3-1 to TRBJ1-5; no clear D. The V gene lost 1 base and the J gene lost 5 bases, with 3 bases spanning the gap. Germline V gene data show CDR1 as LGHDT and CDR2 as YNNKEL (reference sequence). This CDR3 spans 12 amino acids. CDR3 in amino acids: CASSQADQPQHF. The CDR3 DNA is TGTGCCAGCAGCCAAGCGGATCAGCCCCAGCATTTT.

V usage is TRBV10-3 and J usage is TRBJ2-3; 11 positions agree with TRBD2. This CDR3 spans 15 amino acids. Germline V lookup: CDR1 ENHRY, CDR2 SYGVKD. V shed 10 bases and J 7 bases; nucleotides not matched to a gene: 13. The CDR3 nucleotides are TGTGCCACCGGGACTAGCGGAGACAGAAGGAATACGCAGTATTTT. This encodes CATGTSGDRRNTQYF.

The CDR3, as DNA: TGTGCCAGCTCACCAAGGAGAGGGGGTGATAATGGCTACACCTTC. Translating it yields CASSPRRGGDNGYTF. The V gene is TRBV18, the J gene TRBJ1-2; D is possibly TRBD1 (6 bases). Germline V lookup: CDR1 KGHSH, CDR2 LQKENI. The V end lost 2 bases, the J end lost 6 bases, and 16 bases lay between the germline ends. There are 15 residues in the CDR3.

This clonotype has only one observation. CDR3 nucleotides: TGTGCCAGCAGCATAGGGACAGGGCCCACAGAGACCCAGTACTTC. It codes for CASSIGTGPTETQYF. The rearrangement joins TRBV9 to TRBJ2-5, with TRBD1 matching 9 bases. The junction had 8 bases not matched to a gene; V was cut back by 4 bases and J by 4 bases. CDR3 length: 15 residues. Per germline, CDR1 SGDLS and CDR2 YYNGEE.

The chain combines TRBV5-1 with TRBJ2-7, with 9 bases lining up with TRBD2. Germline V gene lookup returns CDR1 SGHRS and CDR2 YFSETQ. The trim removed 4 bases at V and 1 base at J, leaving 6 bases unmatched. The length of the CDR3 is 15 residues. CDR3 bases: TGCGCCAGCAGCCGACTGACTAGCGGTTCCTACGAGCAGTACTTC. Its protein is CASSRLTSGSYEQYF.

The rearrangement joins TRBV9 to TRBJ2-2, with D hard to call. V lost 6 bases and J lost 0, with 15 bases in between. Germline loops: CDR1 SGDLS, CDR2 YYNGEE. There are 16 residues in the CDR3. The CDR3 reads CASTRNTGANTGELFF. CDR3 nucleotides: TGTGCCAGCACCCGCAATACGGGCGCGAACACCGGGGAGCTGTTTTTT.